This TCR beta chain was identified during a study of cytomegalovirus exposure and HLA in healthy donors. The PCR had 60 Vbeta and 13 Jbeta primers. In the study's own analysis: Among the unique TCR beta chains that a later analysis counted, roughly 80 million in all, about 11 million were shared. Produced via immunoSEQ multiplex PCR; TCRdb's table is partial and in-frame only. From that table come the V and J calls and clone size; the DNA was used to work out D and trimming. Seen here are 100,000 to 150,000 clones, 73% observed once, and the top ten hold more than 4.5%. General study results and limits: The study recorded fewer than 200 TCR beta chains that were cytomegalovirus-associated. Roughly uniform depth of sequencing across donors was assumed in presence/absence analyses.

The CDR3 contains 15 residues. The V gene's germline CDR1 is MGHRA and CDR2 YSYEKL. With 3 bases clipped from V and 4 bases from J, the junction kept 4 bases outside the gene matches. Regarding this clone: Its antigen is not known.

The TCR comes from a man between 60 and 75 years old in good health and CMV-seropositive. Input material: PBMCs. The V gene is TRBV4-1, the J gene TRBJ2-2; 8 bases are a match to TRBD1. The CDR3 DNA is TGCGCCAGCAGCCATGGACAGGGTGGCACCGGGGAGCTGTTTTTT. Translation gives CASSHGQGGTGELFF.